These 15 T cell receptor beta chains were sequenced from one sample in a study of T cell clones after liver transplantation. Method: immunoSEQ multiplex PCR; TCRdb's copy keeps in-frame clones and lacks some. The sample has 40,000 to 55,000 clones; just over 85% are singletons. Source: CD4+ T cells from blood, taken 24 months after liver transplant. These TCRs come from a human patient who received a liver transplant. T cells may partly derive from the graft donor.

This clone was recorded once. This rearrangement joins TRBV7-3 to TRBJ2-1; D remains unclear. The CDR3 extends over 15 amino acids. From germline, CDR1 is SGHTA and CDR2 FQGTGA. V shed 0 bases and J shed 8 bases, with 14 bases lying between them. CDR3 residues: CASSLTPSLWDEQFF. Here the CDR3 DNA reads TGTGCCAGCAGCTTAACCCCGAGTTTGTGGGATGAGCAGTTCTTC.

Only one count was recorded for this clone. The rearrangement uses TRBV4-1 and TRBJ2-7; TRBD1 matches at 9 bases. The ends lost 0 bases at V and 4 bases at J; junction bases unmatched: 4. The germline gives CDR1 MGHRA, CDR2 YSYEKL. CDR3 size: 15 residues. The CDR3 reads CASSQEGQGTYEQYF. The CDR3 bases are TGCGCCAGCAGCCAAGAGGGACAGGGTACGTACGAGCAGTACTTC.

In its sample, this clone was seen a few times. V usage is TRBV9 and J usage is TRBJ1-6; a weak D match, TRBD1 (5 bases). Germline assignment: CDR1 SGDLS and CDR2 YYNGEE. The CDR3 contains 17 residues. Between the trimmed V and J ends, which lost 0 bases and 6 bases, there was a span of 16 bases. The CDR3 region is CASSVGIGGDLNSPLHF. CDR3 sequence (DNA): TGTGCCAGCAGCGTAGGCATAGGCGGGGACCTTAATTCACCCCTCCACTTT.

The genes are TRBV2 and TRBJ1-4; 7 bases are shared with TRBD1. CDR1 is SNHLY and CDR2 is FYNNEI in the germline V gene. There are 14 residues in the CDR3. The trim removed 6 bases at V and 0 bases at J, leaving 1 base unmatched. CDR3 region: CASSGTATNEKLFF. DNA for the CDR3: TGTGCCAGCAGCGGGACAGCAACTAATGAAAAACTGTTTTTT.

The chain employs TRBV7-3 and TRBJ2-1; 9 bases agree with TRBD2. Trimming at V came to 5 bases and at J to 8 bases, leaving 10 bases not matched to a gene. This CDR3 has 15 amino acids. Germline CDR1 reads SGHTA; CDR2 reads FQGTGA. The CDR3 sequence: CASSRSGSWDDEQFF. CDR3 in DNA: TGTGCCAGCAGCCGTAGCGGGAGCTGGGACGATGAGCAGTTCTTC. Looking up the rest from reference TRBV7-3 and TRBJ2-1 gives the full variable domain: GAGVSQTPSNKVTEKGKYVELRCDPISGHTALYWYRQSLGQGPEFLIYFQGTGAADDSGLPNDRFFAVRPEGSVSTLKIQRTERGDSAVYLCASSRSGSWDDEQFFGPGTRLTVL.

The chain recombines TRBV29-1 with TRBJ1-1; TRBD1 might be the D (5 bases). The CDR3 is made up of 12 amino acids. With 6 bases removed from V and 9 bases from J, the gap between germline ends came to 17 bases. Germline values: CDR1 SQVTM, CDR2 ANQGSEA. The CDR3 region is CSVEGPGRKAFF. The CDR3 coding sequence is TGCAGCGTGGAGGGGCCGGGACGGAAAGCTTTCTTT.

This chain connects TRBV5-1 to TRBJ2-7; the D call may be TRBD1 or TRBD2 (5 bases each). There are 14 residues in the CDR3. Per germline, CDR1 SGHRS and CDR2 YFSETQ. Deletions cut 3 bases from V and 0 bases from J, with 10 bases between. This CDR3 reads CASSWDGSSYEQYF. For the CDR3, the DNA is TGCGCCAGCAGCTGGGACGGATCCTCCTACGAGCAGTACTTC.

The chain employs TRBV7-2 and TRBJ2-7; D uncertain. Germline lookup yields CDR1 SGHTA and CDR2 FQGNSA. V gave up 2 bases and J gave up 6 bases, with 8 bases separating them. The CDR3 contains 12 residues. The DNA for the CDR3 is TGTGCCAGCAGCTTAATCCGTCTCGAGCAGTACTTC. This sequence encodes CASSLIRLEQYF.

The chain is built from TRBV19 and TRBJ2-2; no firm D call. The germline V and J ends were trimmed by 4 bases and 2 bases, with 8 bases remaining between them. This CDR3 spans 14 amino acids. Germline CDR1 reads LNHDA; CDR2 reads SQIVND (reference sequence). This CDR3 is CASSTGSNTGELFF. The DNA for the CDR3 is TGTGCCAGTAGTACAGGAAGCAACACCGGGGAGCTGTTTTTT.

The V and J genes are TRBV5-1 and TRBJ1-1; TRBD1 matches at 9 bases. This CDR3 is built from 19 residues. V lost 3 bases, J lost 0 bases, and 15 bases stayed unmatched. Looked up from germline, CDR1 is SGHRS and CDR2 is YFSETQ. The CDR3, as DNA: TGCGCCAGCAGCTCCGGGACAGGGACGCCGATAAACTTGAACACTGAAGCTTTCTTT. It translates to CASSSGTGTPINLNTEAFF.

J is TRBJ1-1 and V is TRBV7-9; D remains ambiguous. Looked up from germline, CDR1 is SEHNR and CDR2 is FQNEAQ (reference sequence). Trimming left V 4 bases short and J 4 bases short, with 13 bases between. This CDR3 has 14 amino acids. The CDR3 DNA sequence: TGTGCCAGCAGCTCTCAACCGCAGAGCACTGAAGCTTTCTTT. Protein sequence: CASSSQPQSTEAFF.

V and J are TRBV6-1 and TRBJ1-1; D call uncertain. The V and J ends lost 9 bases and 0 bases respectively, with 8 bases between them. From germline, CDR1 is MNHNS and CDR2 SASEGT. The CDR3 totals 12 residues. This CDR3 reads CASILMNTEAFF. The CDR3 DNA sequence: TGTGCCAGTATCTTAATGAACACTGAAGCTTTCTTT.

The chain couples TRBV19 to TRBJ1-4; D gene unclear. V lost 5 bases and J 2 bases, leaving 6 bases between the germline ends. The length of the CDR3 is 13 residues. Germline loops: CDR1 LNHDA, CDR2 SQIVND (reference sequence). The CDR3, as DNA: TGTGCCAGTAGTTCCCAGACTAATGAAAAACTGTTTTTT. It encodes CASSSQTNEKLFF.

This chain connects TRBV30 to TRBJ1-5, with D unclear. The CDR3 length is 13 residues. Per germline, CDR1 GTSNPN and CDR2 SVGIG (reference sequence). V lost 3 bases and J 3 bases, leaving 9 bases between the germline ends. Written as DNA, the CDR3 is TGTGCCTGGAGCGGGCAGCACAATCAGCCCCAGCATTTT. Protein: CAWSGQHNQPQHF.

The chain links TRBV11-3 to TRBJ2-7, with 10 positions matching TRBD2. This CDR3 region has 14 residues. Germline values: CDR1 SGHNT, CDR2 YENEEA. The V and J ends lost 4 bases and 7 bases, in that order; junction bases with no gene match: 7. Written as DNA, the CDR3 is TGTGCCAGCAGCTCTCTAGCGGGAGTACGGGAGCAGTACTTC. Encoded protein: CASSSLAGVREQYF.